The sequence of this T cell receptor beta chain was determined in a study of neurological immune-mediated disorders. TCRdb itself ran the 5' RACE reads through MiXCR, one entry per CDR3 protein. Of under 90,000 distinct CDR3 sequences listed, around 3.5% are singletons. This clonotype was counted many times. The origin of this receptor is a woman between 45 and 60 years old with multiple sclerosis. Material for sequencing was PBMCs.

DNA of the CDR3: TGTGCCAGCTCACCGGGACTCATTAGGACTGAAGCTTTCTTT. It yields the protein CASSPGLIRTEAFF. The gene calls are TRBV18 and TRBJ1-1; TRBD1 is a possible D gene (5 bases). This CDR3 is built from 14 residues. CDR1 is KGHSH, CDR2 LQKENI, per germline. The V end lost 3 bases, the J end lost 5 bases, and 13 bases lay between the germline ends.